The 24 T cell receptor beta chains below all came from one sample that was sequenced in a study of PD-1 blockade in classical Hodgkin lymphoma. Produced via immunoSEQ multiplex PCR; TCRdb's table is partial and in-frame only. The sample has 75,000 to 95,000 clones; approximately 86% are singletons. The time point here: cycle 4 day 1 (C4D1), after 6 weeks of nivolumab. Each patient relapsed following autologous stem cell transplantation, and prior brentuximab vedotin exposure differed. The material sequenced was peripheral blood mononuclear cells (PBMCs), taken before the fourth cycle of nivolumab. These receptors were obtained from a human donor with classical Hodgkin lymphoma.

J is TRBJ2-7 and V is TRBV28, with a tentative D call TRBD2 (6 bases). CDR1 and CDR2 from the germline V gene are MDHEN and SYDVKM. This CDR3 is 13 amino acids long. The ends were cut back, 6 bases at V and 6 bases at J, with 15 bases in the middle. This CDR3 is CASRPRLGSEQYF. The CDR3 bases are TGTGCCAGCAGGCCCCGACTAGGGAGCGAGCAGTACTTC.

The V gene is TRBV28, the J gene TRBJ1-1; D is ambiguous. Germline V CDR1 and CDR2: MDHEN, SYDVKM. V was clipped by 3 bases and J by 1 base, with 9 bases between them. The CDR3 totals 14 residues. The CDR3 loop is CASSLVTGNTEAFF. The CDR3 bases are TGTGCCAGCAGTTTGGTGACGGGGAACACTGAAGCTTTCTTT.

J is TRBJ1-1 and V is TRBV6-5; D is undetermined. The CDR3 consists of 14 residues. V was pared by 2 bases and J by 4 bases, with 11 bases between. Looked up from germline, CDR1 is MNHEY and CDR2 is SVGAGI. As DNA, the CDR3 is TGTGCCAGCAGTTACAAGGGAGAAGTCACTGAAGCTTTCTTT. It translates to CASSYKGEVTEAFF.

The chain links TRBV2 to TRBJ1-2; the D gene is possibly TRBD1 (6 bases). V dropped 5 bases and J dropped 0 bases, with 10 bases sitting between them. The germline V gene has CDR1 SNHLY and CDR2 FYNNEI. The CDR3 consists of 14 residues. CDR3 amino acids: CASSTDRSNYGYTF. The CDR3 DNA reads TGTGCCAGCAGTACGGACAGATCTAACTATGGCTACACCTTC.

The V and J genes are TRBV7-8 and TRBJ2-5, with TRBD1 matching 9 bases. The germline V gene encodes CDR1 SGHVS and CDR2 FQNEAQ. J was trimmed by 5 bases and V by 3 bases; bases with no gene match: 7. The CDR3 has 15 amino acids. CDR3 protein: CASSLGQGGTETQYF. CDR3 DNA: TGTGCCAGCAGCTTGGGACAGGGCGGTACGGAGACCCAGTACTTC.

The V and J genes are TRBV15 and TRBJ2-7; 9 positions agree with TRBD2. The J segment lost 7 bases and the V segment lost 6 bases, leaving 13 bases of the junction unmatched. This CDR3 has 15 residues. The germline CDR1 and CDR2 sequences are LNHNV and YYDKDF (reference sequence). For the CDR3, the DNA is TGTGCCACCAGGGGGGTAGCGGGAGTGTCGGGGGAGCAGTACTTC. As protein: CATRGVAGVSGEQYF.

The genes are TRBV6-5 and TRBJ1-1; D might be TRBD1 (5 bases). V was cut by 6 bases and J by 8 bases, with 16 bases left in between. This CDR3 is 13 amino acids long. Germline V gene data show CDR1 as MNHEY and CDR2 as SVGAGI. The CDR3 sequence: CASSPYRQLEAFF. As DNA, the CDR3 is TGTGCCAGCAGCCCCTATAGACAGCTAGAAGCTTTCTTT.

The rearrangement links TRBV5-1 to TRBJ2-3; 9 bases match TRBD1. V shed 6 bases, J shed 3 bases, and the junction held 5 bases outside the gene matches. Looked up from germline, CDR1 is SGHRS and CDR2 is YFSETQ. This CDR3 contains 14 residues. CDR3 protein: CASKTQGATDTQYF. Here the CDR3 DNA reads TGCGCCAGCAAAACACAGGGGGCAACAGATACGCAGTATTTT. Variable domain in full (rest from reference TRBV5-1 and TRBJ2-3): KAGVTQTPRYLIKTRGQQVTLSCSPISGHRSVSWYQQTPGQGLQFLFEYFSETQRNKGNFPGRFSGRQFSNSRSEMNVSTLELGDSALYLCASKTQGATDTQYFGPGTRLTVL.

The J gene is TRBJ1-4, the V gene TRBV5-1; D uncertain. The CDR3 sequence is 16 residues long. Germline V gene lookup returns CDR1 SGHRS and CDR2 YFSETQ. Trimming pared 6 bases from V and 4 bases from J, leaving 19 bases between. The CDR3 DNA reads TGCGCCAGCACCTACAGACGGGGAGGGCTTAATGAAAAACTGTTTTTT. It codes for CASTYRRGGLNEKLFF.

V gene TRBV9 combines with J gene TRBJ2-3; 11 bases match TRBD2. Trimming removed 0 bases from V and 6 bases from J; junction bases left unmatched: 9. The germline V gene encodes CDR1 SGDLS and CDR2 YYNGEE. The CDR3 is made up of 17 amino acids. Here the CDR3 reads CASSVDPLAGVSDTQYF. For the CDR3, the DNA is TGTGCCAGCAGCGTAGACCCACTAGCGGGAGTATCGGATACGCAGTATTTT.

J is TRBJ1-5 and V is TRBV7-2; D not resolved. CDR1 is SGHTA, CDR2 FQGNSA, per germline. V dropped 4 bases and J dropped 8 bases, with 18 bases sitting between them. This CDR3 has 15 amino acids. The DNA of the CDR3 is TGTGCCAGCAGCTCCATCTCGGGAGGCGGCGAGCCCCAGCATTTT. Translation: CASSSISGGGEPQHF.

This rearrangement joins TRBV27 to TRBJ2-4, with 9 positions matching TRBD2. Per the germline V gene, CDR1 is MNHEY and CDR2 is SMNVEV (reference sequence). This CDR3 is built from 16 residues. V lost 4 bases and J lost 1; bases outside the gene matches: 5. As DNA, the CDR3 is TGTGCCAGCAGTTCTCGGACTAGCGCGGCCAAAAACATTCAGTACTTC. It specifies CASSSRTSAAKNIQYF.

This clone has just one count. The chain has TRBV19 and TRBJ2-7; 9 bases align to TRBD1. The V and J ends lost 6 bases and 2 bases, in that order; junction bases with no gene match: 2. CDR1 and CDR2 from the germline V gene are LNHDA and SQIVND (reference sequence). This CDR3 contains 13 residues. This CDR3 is CASRRTGAYEQYF. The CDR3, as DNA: TGTGCCAGTAGGAGGACAGGGGCCTACGAGCAGTACTTC.

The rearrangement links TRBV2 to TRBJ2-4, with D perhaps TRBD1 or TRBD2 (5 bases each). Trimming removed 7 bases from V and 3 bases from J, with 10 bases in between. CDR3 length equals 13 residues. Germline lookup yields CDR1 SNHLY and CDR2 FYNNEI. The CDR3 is CASILDSKNIQYF. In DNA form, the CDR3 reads TGTGCCAGCATACTAGACAGCAAAAACATTCAGTACTTC.

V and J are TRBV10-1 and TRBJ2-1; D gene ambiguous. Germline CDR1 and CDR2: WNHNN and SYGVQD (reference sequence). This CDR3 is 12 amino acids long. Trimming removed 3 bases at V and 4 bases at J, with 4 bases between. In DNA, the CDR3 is TGCGCCAGCAGTGATAGGTACAATGAGCAGTTCTTC. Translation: CASSDRYNEQFF.

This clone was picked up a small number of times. CDR3 nucleotide sequence: TGTGCCAGCAGCCAAGATTGGGCTCCCTCTGGAAACACCATATATTTT. It codes for CASSQDWAPSGNTIYF. V and J are TRBV14 and TRBJ1-3; D gene unclear. Deletions cut 0 bases from V and 0 bases from J, with 9 bases between. Germline CDR1 is SGHDN and CDR2 is FVKESK. There are 16 residues in the CDR3.

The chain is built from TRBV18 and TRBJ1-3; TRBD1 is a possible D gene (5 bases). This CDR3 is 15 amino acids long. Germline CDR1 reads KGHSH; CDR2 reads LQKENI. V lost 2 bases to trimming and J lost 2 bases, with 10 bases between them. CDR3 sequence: CASSPGADTGNTIYF. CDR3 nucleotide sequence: TGTGCCAGCTCACCAGGGGCAGATACTGGAAACACCATATATTTT.

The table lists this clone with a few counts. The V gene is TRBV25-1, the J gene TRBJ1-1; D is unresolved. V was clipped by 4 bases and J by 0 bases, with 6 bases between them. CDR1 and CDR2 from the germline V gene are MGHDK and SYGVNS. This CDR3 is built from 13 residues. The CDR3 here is CASSGALNTEAFF. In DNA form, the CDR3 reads TGTGCCAGCAGTGGGGCCCTGAACACTGAAGCTTTCTTT.

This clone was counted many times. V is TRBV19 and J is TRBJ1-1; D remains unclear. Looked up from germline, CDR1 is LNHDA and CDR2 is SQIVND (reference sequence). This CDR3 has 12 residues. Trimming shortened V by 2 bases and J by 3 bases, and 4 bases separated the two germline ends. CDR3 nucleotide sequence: TGTGCCAGTAGTATATCTTACACTGAAGCTTTCTTT. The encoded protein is CASSISYTEAFF.

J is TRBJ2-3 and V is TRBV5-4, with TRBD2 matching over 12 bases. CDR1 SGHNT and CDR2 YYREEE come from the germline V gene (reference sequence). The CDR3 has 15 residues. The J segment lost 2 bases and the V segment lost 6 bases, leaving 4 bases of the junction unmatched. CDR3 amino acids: CASTLAGGPTDTQYF. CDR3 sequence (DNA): TGTGCCAGCACCCTAGCGGGAGGGCCCACAGATACGCAGTATTTT.

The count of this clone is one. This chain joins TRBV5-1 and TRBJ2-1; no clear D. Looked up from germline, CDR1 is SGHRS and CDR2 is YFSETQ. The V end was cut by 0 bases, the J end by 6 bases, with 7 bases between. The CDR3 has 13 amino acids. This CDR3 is CASSLGLTNEQFF. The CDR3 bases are TGCGCCAGCAGCTTGGGTCTAACCAATGAGCAGTTCTTC.

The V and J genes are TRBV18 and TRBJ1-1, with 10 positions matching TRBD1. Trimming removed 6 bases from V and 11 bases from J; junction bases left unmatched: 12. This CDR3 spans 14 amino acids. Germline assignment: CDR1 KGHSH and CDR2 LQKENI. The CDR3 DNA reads TGTGCCAGCTCCCTTGGGACAGGGGATCGGAAGGCTTTCTTT. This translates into CASSLGTGDRKAFF.

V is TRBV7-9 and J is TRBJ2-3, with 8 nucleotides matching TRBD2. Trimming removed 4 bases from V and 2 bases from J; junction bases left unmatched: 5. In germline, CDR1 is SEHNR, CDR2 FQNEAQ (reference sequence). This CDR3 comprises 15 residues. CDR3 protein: CASSSGLASTDTQYF. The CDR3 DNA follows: TGTGCCAGCAGCTCCGGACTAGCCTCCACAGATACGCAGTATTTT.

CDR3 loop: CASSGEDRGHEKLFF. In nucleotides, the CDR3 is TGTGCCAGCAGCGGGGAGGACAGGGGGCATGAAAAACTGTTTTTT. The V call is TRBV9, the J call TRBJ1-4; 11 positions agree with TRBD1. Germline values: CDR1 SGDLS, CDR2 YYNGEE. V shed 3 bases and J 6 bases; nucleotides not matched to a gene: 4. The CDR3 is 15 amino acids.